This T cell receptor beta chain stems from a study of CD8 T cells in Susac syndrome. An amount of RNA that ranged from roughly 0.5 to 1 ug was reverse transcribed with random hexamers. MiXCR, applied by TCRdb to the immunoSEQ multiplex PCR reads, yields one record per CDR3 protein. The data hold 70,000 to 95,000 distinct CDR3 sequences, with over 85% observed a single time. This CDR3 spans 14 amino acids. Trimming pared 7 bases from V and 9 bases from J, leaving 18 bases between. The CD8+ and CD4+ T cells were isolated magnetically using a negative isolation approach, whereas the TEMRA cells were enriched by FACS.

The sequencing input was CD8+ T cells from PBMCs. J is TRBJ2-2 and V is TRBV12-3 or TRBV12-4, with D perhaps TRBD2 (6 bases). This receptor was taken from a human donor with Susac syndrome. The CDR3 DNA reads TGTGCCAGCATGAGTCAGACTAGGAGTCGGGAGCTGTTTTTT. This gives the protein CASMSQTRSRELFF.